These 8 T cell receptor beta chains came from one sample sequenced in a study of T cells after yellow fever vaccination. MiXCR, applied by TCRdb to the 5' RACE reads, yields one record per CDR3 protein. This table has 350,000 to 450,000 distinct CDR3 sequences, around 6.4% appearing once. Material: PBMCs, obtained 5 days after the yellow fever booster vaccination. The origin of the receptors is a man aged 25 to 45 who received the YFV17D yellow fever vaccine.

CDR3 sequence reads: CSVQGALGYEQYF. DNA of the CDR3: TGCAGCGTTCAGGGGGCGCTCGGCTACGAGCAGTACTTC. The J gene is TRBJ2-7, the V gene TRBV29-1; 8 bases are shared with TRBD1. This CDR3 has 13 amino acids. CDR1 and CDR2 from the germline V gene are SQVTM and ANQGSEA. J gave up 3 bases and V 5 bases, and 6 bases lay outside the gene matches.

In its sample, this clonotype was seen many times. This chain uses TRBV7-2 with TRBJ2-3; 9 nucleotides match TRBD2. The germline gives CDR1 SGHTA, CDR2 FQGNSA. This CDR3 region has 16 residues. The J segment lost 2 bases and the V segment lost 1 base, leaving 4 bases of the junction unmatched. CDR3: CASSLGGRAFTDTQYF. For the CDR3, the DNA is TGTGCCAGCAGCTTAGGCGGGAGGGCGTTCACAGATACGCAGTATTTT.

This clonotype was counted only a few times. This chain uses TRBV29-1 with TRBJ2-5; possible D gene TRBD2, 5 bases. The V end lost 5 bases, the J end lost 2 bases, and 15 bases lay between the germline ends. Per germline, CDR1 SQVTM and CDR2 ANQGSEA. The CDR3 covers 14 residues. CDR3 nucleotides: TGCAGCGTTTGGGGTGTGGACTCTCAAGAGACCCAGTACTTC. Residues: CSVWGVDSQETQYF.

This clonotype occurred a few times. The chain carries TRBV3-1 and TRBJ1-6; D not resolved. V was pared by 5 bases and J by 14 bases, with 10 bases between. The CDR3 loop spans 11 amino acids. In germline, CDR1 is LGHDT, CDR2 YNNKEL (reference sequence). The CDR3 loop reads CASSERMALHF. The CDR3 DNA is TGTGCCAGCAGCGAGAGGATGGCCCTCCACTTT.

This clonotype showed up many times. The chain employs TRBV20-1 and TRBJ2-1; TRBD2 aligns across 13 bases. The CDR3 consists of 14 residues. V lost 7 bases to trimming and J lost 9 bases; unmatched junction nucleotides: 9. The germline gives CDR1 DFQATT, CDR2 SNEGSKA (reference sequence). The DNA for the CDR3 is TGCAGTGGGTTTGGACTAGCGGGAGTAGGTGAGCAGTTCTTC. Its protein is CSGFGLAGVGEQFF.

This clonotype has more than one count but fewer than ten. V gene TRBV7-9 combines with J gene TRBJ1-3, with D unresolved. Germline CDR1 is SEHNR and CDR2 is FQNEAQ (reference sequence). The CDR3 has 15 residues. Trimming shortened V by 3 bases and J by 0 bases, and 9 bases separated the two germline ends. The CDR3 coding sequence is TGTGCCAGCAGCTTCTGGCAGCTCTCTGGAAACACCATATATTTT. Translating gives CASSFWQLSGNTIYF.

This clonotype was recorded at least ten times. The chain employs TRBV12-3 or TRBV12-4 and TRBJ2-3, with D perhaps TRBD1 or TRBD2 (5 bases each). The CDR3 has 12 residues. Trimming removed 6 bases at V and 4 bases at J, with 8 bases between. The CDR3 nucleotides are TGTGCCAGCAGCCCGGGACCAGATACGCAGTATTTT. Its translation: CASSPGPDTQYF.

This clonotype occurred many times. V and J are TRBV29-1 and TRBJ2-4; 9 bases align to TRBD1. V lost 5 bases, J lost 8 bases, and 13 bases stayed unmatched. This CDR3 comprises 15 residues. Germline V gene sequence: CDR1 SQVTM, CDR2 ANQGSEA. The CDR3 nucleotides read TGCAGCGTTCAAAAGCGGACAGGGGTTATTGACATTCAGTACTTC. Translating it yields CSVQKRTGVIDIQYF.